Listed here are 30 T cell receptor beta chains from one sample, sequenced in a study of T-cell reconstitution after alpha-beta-depleted transplantation in children. Unique molecular identifiers were incorporated when the TCRbeta library was constructed. TCRdb analysed the PCR reads with MiXCR anew, one entry per CDR3 protein. This table holds approximately 240,000 distinct CDR3 sequences, 8% to 10% found once. Here the sequenced sample was PBMCs from the stem cell graft donor, taken from the stem cell graft. The receptors stem from a human donor who donated a stem cell graft to a child with acute lymphoblastic leukemia.

The chain's CDR3 is CASSPQSDLGSPLHF. In nucleotides, the CDR3 is TGTGCCAGCTCACCACAATCGGACCTGGGTTCACCCCTCCACTTT. The rearrangement joins TRBV18 to TRBJ1-6; unclear D gene. The CDR3 runs 15 residues. Per the germline V gene, CDR1 is KGHSH and CDR2 is LQKENI. Trimming stripped 1 base from V and 9 bases from J, with 13 bases between.

V is TRBV9 and J is TRBJ2-7; 10 bases are shared with TRBD2. The CDR3 length is 15 residues. The junction had 2 bases not matched to a gene; V was cut back by 2 bases and J by 0 bases. Germline V CDR1 and CDR2: SGDLS, YYNGEE. The CDR3 nucleotides read TGTGCCAGCAGCGTTAGCGGGGGGAGCTCCTACGAGCAGTACTTC. It yields the protein CASSVSGGSSYEQYF.

This sequence joins TRBV5-1 and TRBJ2-1; TRBD2 matches 14 bases. V dropped 4 bases and J dropped 5; count of bases not matched to a gene: 8. Germline CDR1 and CDR2: SGHRS and YFSETQ. The CDR3 extends over 17 amino acids. CDR3 loop: CASSQTSGGAPNNEQFF. DNA for the CDR3: TGCGCCAGCAGCCAGACTAGCGGGGGGGCCCCCAACAATGAGCAGTTCTTC.

This clonotype was counted a few times. An end of the junction does not agree with germline; a read error may underlie this. The chain couples TRBV27 to TRBJ2-7, with 7 positions matching TRBD2. The CDR3 consists of 14 residues. Germline loops: CDR1 MNHEY, CDR2 SMNVEV (reference sequence). The CDR3: CGREGTVAYYEQYF. The CDR3 region has the DNA TGCGGTAGGGAGGGGACCGTAGCCTACTACGAGCAGTACTTC.

This clonotype was detected only a few times. As DNA, the CDR3 is TGTGCCAGCAGCTTGGCAGGGGTTCCTACCCTGAACACTGAAGCTTTCTTT. It specifies CASSLAGVPTLNTEAFF. V usage is TRBV5-6 and J usage is TRBJ1-1, with D possibly being TRBD1 (6 bases). Germline values: CDR1 SGHDT, CDR2 YYEEEE. V lost 0 bases and J 0 bases, leaving 15 bases between the germline ends. The CDR3 has 17 residues.

This clonotype was counted ten times or more. This chain uses TRBV29-1 with TRBJ1-1; a possible D gene is TRBD1 (5 bases). CDR3 length: 15 residues. Germline CDR1 SQVTM, CDR2 ANQGSEA. Trimming stripped 8 bases from V and 3 bases from J, with 22 bases between. The CDR3 bases are TGCAGCACCGTTCTCTATACAGGAGGGGACACTGAAGCTTTCTTT. As protein: CSTVLYTGGDTEAFF.

In this sample, this clonotype turned up many times. The chain carries TRBV5-1 and TRBJ2-3, with TRBD2 identical over 8 bases. V shed 1 base, J shed 2 bases, and the junction held 3 bases outside the gene matches. The CDR3 contains 15 residues. CDR1 is SGHRS and CDR2 is YFSETQ in the germline V gene. Here the CDR3 reads CASSLTSGYTDTQYF. CDR3 DNA sequence: TGCGCCAGCAGCTTGACTAGCGGATACACAGATACGCAGTATTTT.

The sample holds many counts of this clonotype. The genes are TRBV29-1 and TRBJ1-4; D might be TRBD1 (6 bases). V was cut by 6 bases and J by 5 bases, with 19 bases left in between. CDR1 is SQVTM and CDR2 is ANQGSEA in the germline V gene. The CDR3 covers 15 residues. The chain's CDR3 is CSVFTLQGRNEKLFF. The DNA for the CDR3 is TGCAGCGTATTTACATTACAGGGTCGGAATGAAAAACTGTTTTTT. The full variable domain, its missing parts supplied by reference TRBV29-1 and TRBJ1-4, is SAVISQKPSRDICQRGTSLTIQCQVDSQVTMMFWYRQQPGQSLTLIATANQGSEATYESGFVIDKFPISRPNLTFSTLTVSNMSPEDSSIYLCSVFTLQGRNEKLFFGSGTQLSVL.

This clonotype was seen more than once but under ten times. V and J are TRBV20-1 and TRBJ1-2; D perhaps matches TRBD1 (5 bases). The CDR3 length is 12 residues. The germline gives CDR1 DFQATT, CDR2 SNEGSKA (reference sequence). Trimming pared 5 bases from V and 4 bases from J, leaving 11 bases between. The CDR3 DNA sequence: TGCAGTGCTCCCGGGACGGGCTATGGCTACACCTTC. This translates into CSAPGTGYGYTF.

This clonotype was seen at least ten times. The V gene is TRBV27, the J gene TRBJ1-5; no definite D call. Germline CDR1 and CDR2: MNHEY and SMNVEV (reference sequence). The V gene lost 5 bases and the J gene lost 7 bases, with 12 bases spanning the gap. This CDR3 contains 13 residues. The CDR3: CASSGGAEQPQHF. In nucleotides, the CDR3 is TGTGCCAGCAGTGGTGGAGCGGAACAGCCCCAGCATTTT.

The gene calls are TRBV3-1 and TRBJ1-1; a possible D gene is TRBD1 (5 bases). Trimming took 4 bases from V and 4 from J, leaving 10 bases between them. This CDR3 has 13 residues. Per the germline V gene, CDR1 is LGHDT and CDR2 is YNNKEL (reference sequence). CDR3 amino acids: CASSPKGSTEAFF. CDR3 sequence (DNA): TGTGCCAGCAGCCCAAAGGGGAGCACTGAAGCTTTCTTT.

This clonotype was observed a handful of times. V is TRBV19 and J is TRBJ2-1; 7 bases agree with TRBD1. Looked up from germline, CDR1 is LNHDA and CDR2 is SQIVND (reference sequence). The length of the CDR3 is 21 residues. Trimming took 5 bases from V and 2 from J; bases not matched to a gene: 24. Here the CDR3 DNA reads TGTGCCAGTAGTCTCCTCGTCGACAGGGAGAACAGAGCAAAGCCCTACAATGAGCAGTTCTTC. This encodes CASSLLVDRENRAKPYNEQFF.

V is TRBV18 and J is TRBJ2-5; D ambiguous. Germline CDR1 KGHSH, CDR2 LQKENI. This CDR3 region has 12 residues. V lost 4 bases, J lost 1 base, and 4 bases lay in between. The CDR3 loop reads CASSQLQETQYF. In DNA, the CDR3 is TGTGCCAGCTCACAACTCCAAGAGACCCAGTACTTC.

The V gene is TRBV27, the J gene TRBJ2-7; weak D call: TRBD1 (5 bases). Trimming took off 8 bases at V and 3 bases at J, with 20 bases between the two ends. The CDR3 has 15 residues. CDR1 and CDR2 (germline): MNHEY, SMNVEV (reference sequence). CDR3: CASSDRGEPRYEQYF. CDR3 sequence (DNA): TGTGCCAGCTCCGACAGAGGTGAACCCCGCTACGAGCAGTACTTC.

V gene TRBV6-6 combines with J gene TRBJ2-4, with D perhaps TRBD2 (6 bases). Germline V gene sequence: CDR1 MNHNY, CDR2 SVGAGI (reference sequence). The length of the CDR3 is 13 residues. The V and J ends lost 4 bases and 6 bases respectively, with 10 bases between them. The CDR3 spells CASSFPGGNIQYF. The CDR3 DNA follows: TGTGCCAGCAGTTTCCCCGGGGGAAACATTCAGTACTTC.

The rearrangement links TRBV29-1 to TRBJ2-1; 7 bases agree with TRBD2. Germline values: CDR1 SQVTM, CDR2 ANQGSEA. The CDR3 extends over 16 amino acids. The ends lost 0 bases at V and 5 bases at J; junction bases unmatched: 10. The CDR3 sequence: CSVEDLQASGNNEQFF. The CDR3 bases are TGCAGCGTTGAAGATCTTCAGGCTAGCGGTAACAATGAGCAGTTCTTC.

This clonotype was seen many times. This rearrangement joins TRBV29-1 to TRBJ1-2; no clear D gene. Germline V gives CDR1 SQVTM, CDR2 ANQGSEA. There are 14 residues in the CDR3. V lost 6 bases and J 4 bases, leaving 18 bases between the germline ends. The CDR3 is CSVRGSLGSYGYTF. CDR3 coding DNA: TGCAGCGTCCGAGGGTCCCTAGGTAGCTATGGCTACACCTTC.

The rearrangement links TRBV6-5 to TRBJ1-5; D gene uncertain. V was clipped by 4 bases and J by 2 bases, with 9 bases between them. The CDR3 has 14 amino acids. Germline CDR1 and CDR2: MNHEY and SVGAGI. The CDR3 spells CASSLAAGNQPQHF. CDR3 nucleotide sequence: TGTGCCAGCAGTTTGGCGGCAGGCAATCAGCCCCAGCATTTT.

This clonotype was recorded many times. As DNA, the CDR3 is TGTGCCAGCAGACTGGAACAGTTCCTAGAGGGCTACACCTTC. Translated, it gives CASRLEQFLEGYTF. J is TRBJ1-2 and V is TRBV5-4; D gene ambiguous. Trimming removed 5 bases from V and 8 bases from J, with 19 bases in between. The CDR3 totals 14 residues. Germline assignment: CDR1 SGHNT and CDR2 YYREEE (reference sequence).

A few counts support this clonotype. The rearrangement uses TRBV20-1 and TRBJ1-2; TRBD1 matches 8 bases. This CDR3 is 13 amino acids long. Trimming cost V 3 bases and J 8 bases; bases outside gene matches: 8. Germline-derived CDR1 and CDR2 are DFQATT and SNEGSKA (reference sequence). As DNA, the CDR3 is TGCAGTGCTAGGGACAGGGTCTCTGGCGGCTACACCTTC. It specifies CSARDRVSGGYTF.

This clonotype was recorded a few times. The chain is built from TRBV20-1 and TRBJ2-3; D gene unclear. Trimming stripped 7 bases from V and 5 bases from J, with 7 bases between. The CDR3 has 10 residues. Germline V lookup: CDR1 DFQATT, CDR2 SNEGSKA (reference sequence). The DNA for the CDR3 is TGCAGTGTACGTAGAGATACGCAGTATTTT. This gives the protein CSVRRDTQYF.

This clonotype was seen ten or more times. This chain links TRBV7-8 with TRBJ1-1, with 8 positions matching TRBD1. CDR3 size: 15 residues. V shed 5 bases and J 2 bases; nucleotides not matched to a gene: 7. Germline CDR1 and CDR2: SGHVS and FQNEAQ. The CDR3: CASSPGQGLNTEAFF. DNA for the CDR3: TGTGCCAGCAGCCCCGGACAGGGCCTAAACACTGAAGCTTTCTTT.

At least ten counts were recorded for this clonotype. The gene calls are TRBV2 and TRBJ2-3; D gene unclear. Trimming removed 3 bases at V and 3 bases at J, with 4 bases between. The CDR3 contains 12 residues. CDR1 is SNHLY, CDR2 FYNNEI, per germline. CDR3 protein: CASSDNTDTQYF. The CDR3 nucleotides are TGTGCCAGCAGTGACAATACAGATACGCAGTATTTT.

This clonotype was seen at least ten times. The chain joins TRBV20-1 to TRBJ1-2; 7 bases match TRBD1. CDR1 is DFQATT, CDR2 SNEGSKA, per germline (reference sequence). The CDR3 contains 13 residues. The junction had 3 bases not matched to a gene; V was cut back by 1 base and J by 4 bases. CDR3 nucleotides: TGCAGTGCTAGAGGACAGGGATTCTATGGCTACACCTTC. Amino acid sequence: CSARGQGFYGYTF.

V usage is TRBV5-5 and J usage is TRBJ1-1; no definite D call. V was clipped by 4 bases and J by 0 bases, with 19 bases between them. Germline assignment: CDR1 SGHKS and CDR2 YYEKEE (reference sequence). The CDR3 runs 17 residues. The CDR3 DNA sequence: TGTGCCAGCAGCGTTTTGCGGGGAAGGGCAATGAACACTGAAGCTTTCTTT. It encodes CASSVLRGRAMNTEAFF.

This clonotype was seen more than once but under ten times. This chain joins TRBV2 and TRBJ1-2; D perhaps matches TRBD1 (6 bases). The CDR3 contains 15 residues. The V and J ends lost 0 bases and 5 bases respectively, with 13 bases between them. CDR1 is SNHLY and CDR2 is FYNNEI in the germline V gene. CDR3 sequence: CASSEASGGHYGYTF. The DNA of the CDR3 is TGTGCCAGCAGTGAAGCTAGCGGGGGGCATTATGGCTACACCTTC.

This clonotype was counted ten times or more. The V gene is TRBV5-1, the J gene TRBJ2-1, with 14 positions matching TRBD2. The germline V gene has CDR1 SGHRS and CDR2 YFSETQ. The CDR3 contains 15 residues. J gave up 7 bases and V 4 bases, and 4 bases lay outside the gene matches. CDR3 in DNA: TGCGCCAGCAGCCAAGGACTAGCGGGGGGAAATGAGCAGTTCTTC. Its translation: CASSQGLAGGNEQFF.

Only a few counts were recorded for this clonotype. The chain carries TRBV12-3 or TRBV12-4 and TRBJ1-4; D is unresolved. The CDR3 sequence is 15 residues long. With 1 base removed from V and 4 bases from J, the gap between germline ends came to 10 bases. This chain's CDR3 is CASSLGGDNNEKLFF. In nucleotides, the CDR3 is TGTGCCAGCAGTTTAGGAGGAGATAATAATGAAAAACTGTTTTTT.

This clonotype was seen at least ten times. CDR3 nucleotides: TGTGCCAGCAGTTTTGGGACAGGGCCGACAGATACGCAGTATTTT. This encodes CASSFGTGPTDTQYF. The chain carries TRBV12-3 or TRBV12-4 and TRBJ2-3; 9 bases agree with TRBD1. This CDR3 contains 15 residues. Trimming cost V 3 bases and J 3 bases; bases outside gene matches: 4.

The chain has TRBV20-1 and TRBJ2-3; no clear D. The CDR3 runs 14 residues. The germline gives CDR1 DFQATT, CDR2 SNEGSKA (reference sequence). Trimming removed 3 bases from V and 5 bases from J, with 15 bases in between. The CDR3: CSASPLDSRDTQYF. In DNA, the CDR3 is TGCAGTGCTAGCCCTTTAGATAGCCGAGATACGCAGTATTTT.